A selection of T cell receptor beta chains follows, all from one sample in a study of T cell changes during pregnancy in multiple sclerosis. Profiled with immunoSEQ multiplex PCR; TCRdb holds only in-frame clones, not every one. The data hold about 71,000 clones, with 85% to 95% observed a single time. The sequenced sample was peripheral blood, obtained in the third trimester of pregnancy. These receptors were taken from a female donor with multiple sclerosis, enrolled in a pregnancy study. CDR3s include the opening cysteine and the closing phenylalanine or tryptophan. The D gene is left open where the match is weak. Clone sizes are given selectively: once, few, many, or a class where the clone is expanded.

clone_size	d_call	v_call	j_call	cdr3_nt	cdr3_aa
-	TRBD2	TRBV5-1	TRBJ2-1	TGCGCCAGCAGCTTGGCAGTAGCGGGGCTATCCTACAATGAGCAGTTCTTC	CASSLAVAGLSYNEQFF
-	TRBD1	TRBV28	TRBJ2-7	TGTGCCAGCGGGGGACAGGGAAGATACGAGCAGTACTTC	CASGGQGRYEQYF
-	TRBD1	TRBV12-5	TRBJ2-1	TGTGCTAGTGGCTCCCCCTCGACAGGGATCTACAATGAGCAGTTCTTC	CASGSPSTGIYNEQFF
-	TRBD1	TRBV5-6	TRBJ2-7	TGTGCCAGCAGCTTGGGACAGGGGGACGAGCAGTACTTC	CASSLGQGDEQYF
-	TRBD1	TRBV12-5	TRBJ2-5	TGTGCTAGTGGTTTGATAATATCGGGACAGCCGCGGGAGACCCAGTACTTC	CASGLIISGQPRETQYF
-	TRBD1	TRBV19	TRBJ1-4	TGTGCCAGGTCCTCGACCGGGACAGGGGTTGAAAAACTGTTTTTT	CARSSTGTGVEKLFF
-	-	TRBV28	TRBJ2-7	TGTGCCAGCAGAATCCAGGGAGGCGAGCAGTACTTC	CASRIQGGEQYF
-	TRBD1	TRBV29-1	TRBJ2-7	TGCAGCGCCACCGGGACAGCGCCCTACGAGCAGTACTTC	CSATGTAPYEQYF
few	-	TRBV6-1	TRBJ2-2	TGTGCCAGCATAACCGGGACAAACACCGGGGAGCTGTTTTTT	CASITGTNTGELFF
-	TRBD1	TRBV30	TRBJ1-2	TGTGCCTGGAGTGAGGGGCTCGGCAGGGGGGTAGACGGCTACACCTTC	CAWSEGLGRGVDGYTF
once	-	TRBV1	TRBJ2-1	TGCACCAGCAGCAAGGGACTAGCCCACAACAATGAGCAGTTCTTC	CTSSKGLAHNNEQFF
-	TRBD2	TRBV9	TRBJ2-3	TGTGCCAGCAGCCCTTTCTGGGGGACTAGCGGTGGTGGTGATACGCAGTATTTT	CASSPFWGTSGGGDTQYF
-	TRBD2	TRBV5-1	TRBJ2-7	TGCGCCAGCAGCTTGGCGACTAGCGGGAGGTACGAGCAGTACTTC	CASSLATSGRYEQYF
-	-	TRBV19	TRBJ2-2	TGTGCCAGTAGTCATGACACCGGGGAGCTGTTTTTT	CASSHDTGELFF
-	-	TRBV4-3	TRBJ1-1	TGCGCCAGCAGCCAAGGCGGGTGGACTGAAGCTTTCTTT	CASSQGGWTEAFF
-	-	TRBV6-6	TRBJ2-7	TGTGCCAGCAGTTCCGACACGAGCTCCTACGAGCAGTACTTC	CASSSDTSSYEQYF
-	TRBD1	TRBV5-6	TRBJ1-5	TGTGCCAGCAGCTTGGGGGGGACAGCTGATCAGCCCCAGCATTTT	CASSLGGTADQPQHF
-	TRBD1	TRBV19	TRBJ1-5	TGTGCCAGTACCCACAGGGGCTGGAATCAGCCCCAGCATTTT	CASTHRGWNQPQHF
-	TRBD1	TRBV13	TRBJ1-1	TGTGCCAGCAGCTTAGAGGGGGCGCGTATATCTTTCTTT	CASSLEGARISFF
-	TRBD2	TRBV19	TRBJ2-1	TGTGCCAGTAGCGGGAGGCATAAGAATGAGCAGTTCTTC	CASSGRHKNEQFF
-	TRBD2	TRBV29-1	TRBJ2-1	TGCAGCGTCGGGCATTTAGCGGGAGGGCCACGGTCCTACAATGAGCAGTTCTTC	CSVGHLAGGPRSYNEQFF
-	TRBD2	TRBV29-1	TRBJ2-3	TGCAGCGTTGTTGGCGGGAGAGGTGCAGATACGCAGTATTTT	CSVVGGRGADTQYF
-	-	TRBV7-2	TRBJ2-7	TGTGCCAGCAGCTTAGGGGCAGGGTTGTCCTACGAGCAGTACTTC	CASSLGAGLSYEQYF
-	TRBD1	TRBV6-5	TRBJ1-1	TGTGCCAGCAGTTCCACGGCCAGGGGGGACACTGAAGCTTTCTTT	CASSSTARGDTEAFF
-	TRBD1	TRBV28	TRBJ1-1	TGTGCCAGCAGTGAAACACAGGGGGCCCTTGACACTGAAGCTTTCTTT	CASSETQGALDTEAFF
-	-	TRBV28	TRBJ2-7	TGTGCCAGCAGTTTAACCGCGTACGAGCAGTACTTC	CASSLTAYEQYF
-	TRBD2	TRBV5-4	TRBJ2-2	TGTGCCAGCAGTAGCCTAGCGGGTGCGAACACCGGGGAGCTGTTTTTT	CASSSLAGANTGELFF
-	-	TRBV13	TRBJ2-7	TGTGCCAGCAGGGAGCGGGTATCCTACGAGCAGTACTTC	CASRERVSYEQYF
-	TRBD2	TRBV5-1	TRBJ2-1	TGCGCCAGCAGCTTGGCGCCGGGACTAGCGGGAGGAGGGGAGCAGTTCTTC	CASSLAPGLAGGGEQFF
-	-	TRBV11-2	TRBJ2-1	TGTGCCAGCAGCTTAGTGTGGGAGGTTGAGCAGTTCTTC	CASSLVWEVEQFF
-	-	TRBV13	TRBJ2-7	TGTGCCAGTAGGACAGCGAGCTCCTACGAGCAGTACTTC	CASRTASSYEQYF
-	TRBD1	TRBV7-2	TRBJ2-7	TGTGCCAGCAGCTTGGACAGGGAAGAGCAGTACTTC	CASSLDREEQYF
-	TRBD1	TRBV19	TRBJ1-2	TGTGCCAGTAGCCCTTTGAGGGGGCTCGGCTACACCTTC	CASSPLRGLGYTF
-	TRBD1	TRBV2	TRBJ2-6	TGTGCCAGCAGTGTGGACAGGGCGGCTGGGGCCAACGTCCTGACTTTC	CASSVDRAAGANVLTF
few	-	TRBV6-1	TRBJ2-1	TGTGCCAGCAGTGGGCGTAACAGGGATAAGATCTTC	CASSGRNRDKIF
few	-	TRBV6-4	TRBJ2-2	TGTGCCAGCACTCCAGGGGACACCGGGGAGCTGTTTTTT	CASTPGDTGELFF
-	-	TRBV5-6	TRBJ2-7	TGTGCCAGCAGCTTGGACGGGGACTACGAGCAGTACTTC	CASSLDGDYEQYF
-	TRBD2	TRBV6-6	TRBJ2-2	TGTGCCAGCAACCTAGCGGGAGGAGTCACCGGGGAGCTGTTTTTT	CASNLAGGVTGELFF
-	-	TRBV5-6	TRBJ2-7	TGTGCCAGCAGCTTTTCCGGGACACCCTCCTACGAGCAGTACTTC	CASSFSGTPSYEQYF
-	-	TRBV19	TRBJ1-5	TGTGCCAGTAGTATAGATAAAGGGGTGGGCAATCAGCCCCAGCATTTT	CASSIDKGVGNQPQHF